This TCR beta chain was captured in a study of blood T cell repertoires in COVID-19. Study summary: Samples representing acute and convalescent COVID-19 were sourced from the United States, Italy and Spain. T cells, B-cell-depleted T cells, or PBMCs supplied cDNA or gDNA.

Per the study methods: Estimation of nucleated cell counts was performed using reference gene primer amplification. This table comes from immunoSEQ multiplex PCR, and its TCRdb copy is limited to in-frame clones, with some not included. D and trimming come from the DNA, and the V and J calls and clone size come from that table. The sample shows fewer than 200,000 clones, roughly 84% of them seen only once. With 0 bases removed from V and 1 base from J, the gap between germline ends came to 9 bases. The V gene's germline CDR1 is GTSNPN and CDR2 SVGIG (reference sequence). The CDR3 is made up of 14 amino acids.

This chain connects TRBV30 to TRBJ2-5; unclear D gene. This receptor was taken from a middle-aged man with acute or convalescent COVID-19. Sequencing was done on a sample of peripheral blood. CDR3 loop: CAWSVTTFQETQYF. The CDR3 DNA sequence: TGTGCCTGGAGTGTAACTACCTTCCAAGAGACCCAGTACTTC.